The source of this TCR beta chain is a study of a mutant IDH1 vaccine in newly diagnosed glioma. CDR3 size: 11 residues. The ends were cut back, 2 bases at V and 6 bases at J, with 5 bases in the middle. Germline loops: CDR1 SEHNR, CDR2 FQNEAQ (reference sequence). Profiling relied on immunoSEQ multiplex PCR, and the TCRdb table lists in-frame clones only, not all of them. The table records fewer than 45,000 clones, 65% to 90% of them present only once. Points on this clone: Its antigen is undetermined.

Time point defined: week 47, end of study. Each dose of the vaccine consisted of 300 ug of mutant IDH1 20-mer peptide, with topical imiquimod. This chain uses TRBV7-9 with TRBJ2-7, with unresolved D. The source of this sequence is a man aged 18 to 35 with glioma. Some clones in this sample may be carry-over from other donors' samples. The sample consisted of PBMCs, taken from a glioma patient whose treatment included an IDH1 peptide vaccine. The CDR3 DNA follows: TGTGCCAGCAGCTTACATGGCGAGCAGTACTTC. Its protein is CASSLHGEQYF.